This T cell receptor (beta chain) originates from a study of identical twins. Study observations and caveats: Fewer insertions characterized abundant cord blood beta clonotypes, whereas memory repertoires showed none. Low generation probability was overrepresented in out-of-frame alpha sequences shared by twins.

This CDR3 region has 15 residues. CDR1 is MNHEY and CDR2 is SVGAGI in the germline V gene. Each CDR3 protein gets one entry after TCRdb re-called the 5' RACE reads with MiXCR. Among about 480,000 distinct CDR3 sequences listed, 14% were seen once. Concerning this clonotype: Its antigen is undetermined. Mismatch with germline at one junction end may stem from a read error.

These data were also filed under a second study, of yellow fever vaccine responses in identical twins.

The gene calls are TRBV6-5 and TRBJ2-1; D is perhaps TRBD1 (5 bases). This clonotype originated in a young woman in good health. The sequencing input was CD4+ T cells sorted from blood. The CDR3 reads CASSYVPQAMDEQLF. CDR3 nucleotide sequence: TGTGCCAGCAGTTACGTTCCACAGGCGATGGATGAGCAGCTCTTC.